These 3 T cell receptor beta chains were all obtained from the same sample, sequenced in a study of blood T cell repertoires in COVID-19. Repertoires were generated with immunoSEQ multiplex PCR, while TCRdb's copy carries only in-frame clones and drops some. This table holds about 360,000 clones, roughly 87% found once. Sequencing was carried out using PBMCs or T cells enriched from blood (not recorded which). The receptors here all came from a woman aged 40 to 55 with acute COVID-19.

The chain has TRBV5-1 and TRBJ2-1; D is perhaps TRBD2 (6 bases). The ends were cut back, 0 bases at V and 6 bases at J, with 10 bases in the middle. Looked up from germline, CDR1 is SGHRS and CDR2 is YFSETQ. The CDR3 is 14 amino acids. The CDR3 nucleotides are TGCGCCAGCAGCTTGGGACTAGGTTCCAATGAGCAGTTCTTC. This sequence encodes CASSLGLGSNEQFF.

The chain employs TRBV5-5 and TRBJ2-1, with 10 bases aligning to TRBD2. J lost 7 bases, V lost 2 bases, and 9 bases had no gene match. The CDR3 contains 16 residues. Germline assignment: CDR1 SGHKS and CDR2 YYEKEE (reference sequence). CDR3 in amino acids: CASSLFSGGAVNEQFF. In DNA, the CDR3 is TGTGCCAGCAGCTTATTCAGCGGGGGGGCGGTAAATGAGCAGTTCTTC.

The rearrangement links TRBV19 to TRBJ1-4; D might be TRBD1 (5 bases). Germline assignment: CDR1 LNHDA and CDR2 SQIVND (reference sequence). CDR3 length equals 13 residues. The V gene lost 4 bases and the J gene lost 10 bases, with 13 bases spanning the gap. The CDR3 sequence is CASSKQGEGKLFF. The CDR3 nucleotides read TGTGCCAGTAGTAAACAAGGGGAGGGAAAACTGTTTTTT.